Presented here are 5 T cell receptor beta chains from one specimen sequenced in a study of T cell changes during pregnancy in multiple sclerosis. Clones were read by immunoSEQ multiplex PCR, and TCRdb kept only the in-frame ones, dropping some. The top ten clones hold around 16% of a sample with about 26,000 clones, about 91% of them seen once. Source: CD8+ T cells from peripheral blood mononuclear cells, taken in the second trimester of pregnancy. These receptors all come from a female donor with multiple sclerosis, enrolled in a pregnancy study.

The V and J genes are TRBV5-1 and TRBJ2-1; 11 bases align to TRBD2. V lost 4 bases and J lost 5; bases outside the gene matches: 2. The CDR3 runs 14 residues. Germline V lookup: CDR1 SGHRS, CDR2 YFSETQ. The CDR3 DNA reads as TGCGCCAGCAGCGTGGGACTAGCGGACAATGAGCAGTTCTTC. This codes for CASSVGLADNEQFF.

The chain recombines TRBV19 with TRBJ2-1; TRBD2 agrees at 10 bases. The CDR3 length is 14 residues. Germline assignment: CDR1 LNHDA and CDR2 SQIVND (reference sequence). Unmatched junction bases numbered 2, after V lost 7 bases and J lost 2 bases. The DNA for the CDR3 is TGTGCCAGTACTCTAGCGGGAGCCTACAATGAGCAGTTCTTC. This gives the protein CASTLAGAYNEQFF.

The V call is TRBV5-6, the J call TRBJ1-3; D perhaps matches TRBD1 (6 bases). The CDR3 has 17 amino acids. The V and J ends lost 1 base and 7 bases respectively, with 21 bases between them. In germline, CDR1 is SGHDT, CDR2 YYEEEE. CDR3 in DNA: TGTGCCAGCAGCTTGTCTGGCAGGGGCTCGAGGCGGAACACCATATATTTT. The encoded protein is CASSLSGRGSRRNTIYF. Using reference TRBV5-6 and TRBJ1-3 for the parts outside the CDR3, the full variable domain is DAGVTQSPTHLIKTRGQQVTLRCSPKSGHDTVSWYQQALGQGPQFIFQYYEEEERQRGNFPDRFSGHQFPNYSSELNVNALLLGDSALYLCASSLSGRGSRRNTIYFGEGSWLTVV.

In this sample, this clone turned up a few times. The rearrangement links TRBV4-3 to TRBJ2-7; 10 nucleotides match TRBD2. Germline-derived CDR1 and CDR2 are LGHNA and YSLEER. The CDR3 contains 15 residues. J lost 3 bases, V lost 1 base, and 3 bases had no gene match. The CDR3 sequence: CASSQGTSGLYEQYF. CDR3 bases: TGCGCCAGCAGCCAAGGGACTAGCGGCCTCTACGAGCAGTACTTC.

This rearrangement joins TRBV27 to TRBJ2-1; 8 bases line up with TRBD2. The CDR3 length is 17 residues. V was pared by 0 bases and J by 7 bases, with 11 bases of the junction left unmatched. The germline V gene has CDR1 MNHEY and CDR2 SMNVEV (reference sequence). CDR3 loop: CASSLSYPGGPGNEQFF. The CDR3 DNA reads as TGTGCCAGCAGTTTATCGTATCCGGGAGGGCCCGGGAATGAGCAGTTCTTC.